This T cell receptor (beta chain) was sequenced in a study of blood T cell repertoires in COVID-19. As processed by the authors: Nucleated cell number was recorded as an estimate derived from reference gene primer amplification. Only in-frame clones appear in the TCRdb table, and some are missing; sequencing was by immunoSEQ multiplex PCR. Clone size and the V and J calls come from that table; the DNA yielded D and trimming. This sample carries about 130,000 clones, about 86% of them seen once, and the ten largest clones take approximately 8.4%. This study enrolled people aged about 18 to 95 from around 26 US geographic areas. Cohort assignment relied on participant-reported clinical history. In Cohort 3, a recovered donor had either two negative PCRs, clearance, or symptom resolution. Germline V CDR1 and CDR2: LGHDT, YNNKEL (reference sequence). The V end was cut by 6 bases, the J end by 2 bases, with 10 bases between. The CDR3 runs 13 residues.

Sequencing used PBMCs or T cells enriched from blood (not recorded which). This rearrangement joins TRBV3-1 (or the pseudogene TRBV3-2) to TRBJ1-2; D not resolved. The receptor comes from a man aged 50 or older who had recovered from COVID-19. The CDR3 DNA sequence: TGTGCCAGCAGTCACGGGGAGAACTATGGCTACACCTTC. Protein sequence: CASSHGENYGYTF.